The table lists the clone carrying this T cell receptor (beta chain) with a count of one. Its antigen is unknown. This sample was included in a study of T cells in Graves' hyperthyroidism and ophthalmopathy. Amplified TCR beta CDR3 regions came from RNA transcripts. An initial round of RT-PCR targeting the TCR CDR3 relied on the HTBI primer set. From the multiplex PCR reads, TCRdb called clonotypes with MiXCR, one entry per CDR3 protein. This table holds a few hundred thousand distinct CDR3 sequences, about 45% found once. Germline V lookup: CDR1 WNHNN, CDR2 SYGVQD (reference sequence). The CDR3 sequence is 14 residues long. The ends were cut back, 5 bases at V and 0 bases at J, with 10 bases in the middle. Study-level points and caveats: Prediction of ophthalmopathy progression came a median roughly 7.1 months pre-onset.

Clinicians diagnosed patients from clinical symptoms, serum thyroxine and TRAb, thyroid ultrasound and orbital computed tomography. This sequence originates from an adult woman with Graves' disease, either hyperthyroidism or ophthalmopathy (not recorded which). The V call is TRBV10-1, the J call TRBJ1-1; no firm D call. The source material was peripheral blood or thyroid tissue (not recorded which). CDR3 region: CASSPIVMNTEAFF. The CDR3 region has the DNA TGCGCCAGCAGTCCGATCGTGATGAACACTGAAGCTTTCTTT.